This is a list of T cell receptor beta chains from one sample in a study of blood T cell repertoires in COVID-19. TCRdb keeps only in-frame clones here, not all; method: immunoSEQ multiplex PCR. The table records some 160,000 clones, 60% to 80% of them present only once. The source material was peripheral blood. The receptor source for this set is a man aged 45 to 65 with active or convalescent COVID-19. Both conserved end residues are part of each CDR3. The order of the fields is CDR3 length, J gene, V gene, clone size, CDR3 protein. Not every row has a clone size; where given, it reads once, few, many or a size class.

17 TRBJ1-2 TRBV5-6 . CASSSISGRTWGYGYTF
15 TRBJ2-2 TRBV3-1/TRBV3-2 few CASSQEGGNTGELFF
14 TRBJ1-4 TRBV3-1/TRBV3-2 once CASSPKGYNEKLFF
16 TRBJ2-1 TRBV5-5 . CASRSPGTTSYNEQFF
13 TRBJ1-1 TRBV27 . CASSIYRGTEAFF
13 TRBJ1-2 TRBV4-1 . CASSQGQGNGYTF
13 TRBJ2-3 TRBV19 . CATSGRAVDTQYF
17 TRBJ1-4 TRBV3-1/TRBV3-2 . CASSPHRGRIVDEKLFF
12 TRBJ2-5 TRBV28 . CASSLYQETQYF
16 TRBJ2-6 TRBV10-3 . CATGGQASSGANVLTF
16 TRBJ2-5 TRBV6-5 . CASSYRLGRGAETQYF
13 TRBJ2-2 TRBV11-3 few CASSPTRIGELFF
15 TRBJ2-1 TRBV28 . CASSLYQGSYNEQFF
15 TRBJ2-3 TRBV4-1 . CASSQSPFSTDTQYF
16 TRBJ2-2 TRBV9 . CASSVEGGSRTGELFF
15 TRBJ1-2 TRBV27 . CASRLGTASNYGYTF
15 TRBJ2-7 TRBV5-4 . CASSPGTSGMLEQYF
16 TRBJ2-2 TRBV27 . CASSFLAGSNTGELFF
15 TRBJ2-1 TRBV9 once CASSVEGLAYNEQFF
15 TRBJ2-2 TRBV5-4 . CASSFGTSGPGELFF
12 TRBJ1-1 TRBV6-5 . CATKEGFAEAFF
12 TRBJ1-4 TRBV5-1 few CASGGVGEKLFF
17 TRBJ1-5 TRBV7-9 few CASSLVSGDAENQPQHF
12 TRBJ1-1 TRBV28 . CASSFGVSEAFF
12 TRBJ2-7 TRBV19 . CASSSLTGEQYF
17 TRBJ2-1 TRBV5-1 . CASSPPTSGRDYNEQFF
16 TRBJ1-4 TRBV6-5 . CASSYSATFGREKLFF
17 TRBJ1-2 TRBV11-2 . CASSLEASRGPHYGYTF
15 TRBJ1-5 TRBV6-5 . CASSYAGYSNQPQHF
15 TRBJ2-5 TRBV27 once CASSLGARQGKTQYF
13 TRBJ1-5 TRBV6-1 . CASSEIGDQPQHF
15 TRBJ1-1 TRBV19 . CASSILGQGRTEAFF
14 TRBJ1-4 TRBV10-3 . CAISESTGQEKLFF
17 TRBJ2-2 TRBV27 few CASSLTAGGGTTGELFF
15 TRBJ2-7 TRBV10-3 . CAISAGTSGGYEQYF
14 TRBJ1-1 TRBV7-9 . CASSFGRGNTEAFF
15 TRBJ1-2 TRBV14 . CASSPRDRNLYGYTF
13 TRBJ2-5 TRBV27 . CASSFLARETQYF
14 TRBJ1-2 TRBV28 . CASSFYGGENGYTF
14 TRBJ2-1 TRBV11-3 few CASSSHSSYNEQFF
19 TRBJ2-2 TRBV7-9 . CASSPTDGLAGVFAGELFF
13 TRBJ2-2 TRBV5-4 . CASSPANTGELFF
12 TRBJ1-1 TRBV6-5 . CASRKDRAEAFF
15 TRBJ2-3 TRBV28 few CASSSSGRSTDTQYF
15 TRBJ1-5 TRBV18 . CASSPAGGGNQPQHF
15 TRBJ1-4 TRBV24-1 . CATSEAGSPSEKLFF
12 TRBJ1-4 TRBV5-1 . CASRRDTEKLFF
13 TRBJ2-7 TRBV28 once CASSSGGRYEQYF
14 TRBJ1-6 TRBV18 . CASSPPNYNSPLHF
13 TRBJ1-1 TRBV5-1 . CASSLIEVTEAFF
14 TRBJ2-7 TRBV6-2/TRBV6-3 . CASSFRTSGPRPYF
14 TRBJ2-1 TRBV11-2 . CASSISGVYNEQFF
15 TRBJ2-1 TRBV2 . CASSGNSGRAGEQFF